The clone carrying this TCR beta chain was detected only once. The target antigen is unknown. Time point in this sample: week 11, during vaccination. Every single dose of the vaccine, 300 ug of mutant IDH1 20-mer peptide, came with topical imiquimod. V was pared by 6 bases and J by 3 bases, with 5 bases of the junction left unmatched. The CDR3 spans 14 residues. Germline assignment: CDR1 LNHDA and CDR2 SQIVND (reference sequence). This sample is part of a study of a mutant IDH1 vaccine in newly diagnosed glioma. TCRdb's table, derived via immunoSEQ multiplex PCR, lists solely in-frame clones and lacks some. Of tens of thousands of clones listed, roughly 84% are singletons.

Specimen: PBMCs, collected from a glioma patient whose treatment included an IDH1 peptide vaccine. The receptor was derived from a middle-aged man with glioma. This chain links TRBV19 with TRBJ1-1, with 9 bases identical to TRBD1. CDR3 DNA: TGTGCCAGTAGCTTCGGGACAGGGCACACTGAAGCTTTCTTT. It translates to CASSFGTGHTEAFF.